A single sample gave rise to the 8 T cell receptor beta chains below, sequenced in a study of shared clonotypes between healthy human individuals. Libraries were prepared by immunoSEQ multiplex PCR; TCRdb keeps only in-frame clonotypes and omits some of them. The table includes approximately 1.4 million clones, around 98% detected once. The sequenced material came from naive CD4+ T cells sorted from blood. Subset reported: CD45RA+ positively selected. These receptors were taken from a man aged 25 to 40 in good health.

Comments on this clone: This specimen includes other DNA sequences encoding the same CDR3. This chain's CDR3 is CASSLGLSSYNEQFF. Written as DNA, the CDR3 is TGCGCCAGCAGCCTAGGACTTAGCTCCTACAATGAGCAGTTCTTC. V gene TRBV5-1 combines with J gene TRBJ2-1; D might be TRBD2 (5 bases). Looked up from germline, CDR1 is SGHRS and CDR2 is YFSETQ. V lost 4 bases and J lost 0, with 11 bases in between. CDR3 length: 15 residues.

The V call is TRBV5-1, the J call TRBJ2-3; perhaps TRBD1 as D (6 bases). With 6 bases removed from V and 5 bases from J, the gap between germline ends came to 16 bases. Germline CDR1 SGHRS, CDR2 YFSETQ. This CDR3 contains 14 residues. CDR3 residues: CASTQGGVEDTQYF. The CDR3 nucleotides are TGCGCCAGCACACAGGGTGGAGTGGAAGATACGCAGTATTTT.

The chain joins TRBV5-4 to TRBJ2-5; D is uncertain. V was clipped by 1 base and J by 3 bases, with 7 bases between them. This CDR3 comprises 13 residues. Per the germline V gene, CDR1 is SGHNT and CDR2 is YYREEE (reference sequence). CDR3 in amino acids: CASSLSEKETQYF. The DNA of the CDR3 is TGTGCCAGCAGCTTGTCCGAAAAAGAGACCCAGTACTTC.

This rearrangement joins TRBV5-4 to TRBJ2-1; D is ambiguous. This CDR3 region has 15 residues. CDR1 SGHNT and CDR2 YYREEE come from the germline V gene (reference sequence). V was clipped by 4 bases and J by 7 bases, with 18 bases between them. This CDR3 is CASSPSSKSGNEQFF. The CDR3 DNA reads as TGTGCCAGCAGCCCGAGCTCAAAGTCTGGTAATGAGCAGTTCTTC.

A note on this clone: Other DNA sequences within the sample encode an identical CDR3. The chain recombines TRBV9 with TRBJ2-3, with 14 bases that match TRBD2. The CDR3 loop spans 16 amino acids. Germline values: CDR1 SGDLS, CDR2 YYNGEE. J lost 3 bases, V lost 3 bases, and 3 bases had no gene match. Written as DNA, the CDR3 is TGTGCCAGCAGCGCCCGACTAGCGGGAGGGACAGATACGCAGTATTTT. This encodes CASSARLAGGTDTQYF.

This sequence joins TRBV19 and TRBJ2-4; the D is unclear. The CDR3 covers 14 residues. Trimming took off 4 bases at V and 3 bases at J, with 10 bases between the two ends. CDR1 LNHDA and CDR2 SQIVND come from the germline V gene (reference sequence). As DNA, the CDR3 is TGTGCCAGTAGTAATCCAGAGCTCAAAAACATTCAGTACTTC. Protein sequence: CASSNPELKNIQYF.

V and J are TRBV6-4 and TRBJ2-5; 7 bases are a match to TRBD1. V shed 8 bases and J 1 base; nucleotides not matched to a gene: 7. This CDR3 contains 14 residues. The germline V gene encodes CDR1 MRHNA and CDR2 SNTAGT. The chain's CDR3 is CASPLGTVQETQYF. DNA for the CDR3: TGTGCCAGCCCCCTCGGGACAGTCCAAGAGACCCAGTACTTC.

The chain uses TRBV4-1 and TRBJ1-2; D ambiguous. The CDR3 length is 14 residues. In germline, CDR1 is MGHRA, CDR2 YSYEKL. With 3 bases removed from V and 5 bases from J, the gap between germline ends came to 13 bases. The CDR3 DNA sequence: TGCGCCAGCAGCCACATAGGCGCGGGGTATGGCTACACCTTC. Encoded protein: CASSHIGAGYGYTF.